Below, 21 T cell receptor beta chains from the same sample are listed, as sequenced in a study of T cell changes during pregnancy in multiple sclerosis. Clones were sequenced by immunoSEQ multiplex PCR, and TCRdb holds only the in-frame ones, with some missing. The sample holds 100,000 or so clones, over 85% seen once. The specimen comprised peripheral blood, sampled after pregnancy. These receptors were taken from a female donor with multiple sclerosis, enrolled in a pregnancy study.

The rearrangement uses TRBV5-1 and TRBJ2-3; the match to TRBD2 covers 11 bases. CDR3 length: 16 amino acids. Trimming took 1 base from V and 4 from J; bases not matched to a gene: 5. CDR1 is SGHRS and CDR2 is YFSETQ in the germline V gene. The CDR3 bases are TGCGCCAGCAGCTTGAGTCTAGCGGGAGGCCCAGATACGCAGTATTTT. As protein: CASSLSLAGGPDTQYF.

V usage is TRBV6-5 and J usage is TRBJ2-1; 11 bases align to TRBD2. CDR1 is MNHEY, CDR2 SVGAGI, per germline. This CDR3 spans 16 amino acids. V gave up 0 bases and J gave up 5 bases; unmatched junction bases: 3. The CDR3 spells CASSYSGLAGDNEQFF. The CDR3 nucleotides read TGTGCCAGCAGTTACTCCGGACTAGCGGGCGACAATGAGCAGTTCTTC.

Only a few counts were recorded for this clone. CDR3 DNA sequence: TGTGCCAGCAGTGCCATCCCTATGAACACTGAAGCTTTCTTT. Translated, it gives CASSAIPMNTEAFF. This rearrangement joins TRBV6-1 to TRBJ1-1; D ambiguous. The CDR3 runs 14 residues. V was pared by 4 bases and J by 0 bases, with 9 bases between. Germline V gene data show CDR1 as MNHNS and CDR2 as SASEGT.

This clone appeared a single time. V is TRBV4-1 and J is TRBJ2-7; tentatively, D is TRBD2 (7 bases). The length of the CDR3 is 17 residues. The V end was cut by 1 base, the J end by 5 bases, with 21 bases between. The germline gives CDR1 MGHRA, CDR2 YSYEKL. The CDR3 DNA sequence: TGCGCCAGCAGCCAAGGAACCTCGAGGGGGGGGAGACACGAGCAGTACTTC. This codes for CASSQGTSRGGRHEQYF.

This sequence joins TRBV5-1 and TRBJ2-5; the D gene is possibly TRBD1 (6 bases). The CDR3 extends over 14 amino acids. V lost 4 bases, J lost 1 base, and 11 bases lay in between. CDR1 SGHRS and CDR2 YFSETQ come from the germline V gene. This chain's CDR3 is CASSRGQIQETQYF. CDR3 DNA sequence: TGCGCCAGCAGCCGCGGACAGATCCAAGAGACCCAGTACTTC.

This rearrangement joins TRBV5-1 to TRBJ1-2; possible D gene TRBD1, 5 bases. This CDR3 region has 15 residues. The V end was cut by 7 bases, the J end by 4 bases, with 20 bases between. Germline values: CDR1 SGHRS, CDR2 YFSETQ. The CDR3 spells CASQQSTGASYGYTF. The DNA of the CDR3 is TGCGCCAGCCAGCAGAGCACAGGAGCCTCCTATGGCTACACCTTC.

The chain couples TRBV28 to TRBJ2-2, with 11 nucleotides matching TRBD2. The CDR3 runs to 16 residues. V lost 6 bases and J lost 2; bases outside the gene matches: 5. Germline V gene sequence: CDR1 MDHEN, CDR2 SYDVKM. CDR3 region: CASSRGTSGNTGELFF. The CDR3 bases are TGTGCCAGCAGCCGTGGGACTAGCGGAAACACCGGGGAGCTGTTTTTT. Filled out from reference TRBV28 and TRBJ2-2, the complete variable domain reads DVKVTQSSRYLVKRTGEKVFLECVQDMDHENMFWYRQDPGLGLRLIYFSYDVKMKEKGDIPEGYSVSREKKERFSLILESASTNQTSMYLCASSRGTSGNTGELFFGEGSRLTVL.

Worth noting for this clone: No DNA is shown, since the ends of the CDR3 on it are uncertain; the CDR3 is the one TCRdb lists. The V and J genes are TRBV21-1 and TRBJ2-2; whether TRBD1, the table's D call, matches the DNA was not checked. TRBV21-1 is noted as a pseudogene. The CDR3 is 18 residues long, counting both termini. The CDR3: CASSKYRCAPGNTGELFF.

The CDR3 region has the DNA TGTGCCAGCAGCCAAGGGACAGTCTATGGCTACACCTTC. This gives the protein CASSQGTVYGYTF. This chain links TRBV4-2 with TRBJ1-2; maybe TRBD1 (6 bases). The CDR3 covers 13 residues. Between the trimmed V and J ends, which lost 1 base and 4 bases, there was a span of 7 bases. Germline V gene data show CDR1 as LGHNA and CDR2 as YNFKEQ.

The chain employs TRBV9 and TRBJ1-2; TRBD1 matches 7 bases. Germline CDR1 and CDR2: SGDLS and YYNGEE. This CDR3 contains 15 residues. V trimming: 0 bases; J trimming: 7 bases; junction bases outside the gene matches: 9. In nucleotides, the CDR3 is TGTGCCAGCAGCGTAGAAGGCAGGGGGACTGCTGGCTACACCTTC. Translation gives CASSVEGRGTAGYTF. Filled out from reference TRBV9 and TRBJ1-2, the complete variable domain reads DSGVTQTPKHLITATGQRVTLRCSPRSGDLSVYWYQQSLDQGLQFLIQYYNGEERAKGNILERFSAQQFPDLHSELNLSSLELGDSALYFCASSVEGRGTAGYTFGSGTRLTVV.

CDR3 nucleotides: TGCGCCAGCAGCCCGGGACAGCCCACAGATACGCAGTATTTT. Protein: CASSPGQPTDTQYF. The chain links TRBV5-1 to TRBJ2-3, with 7 bases identical to TRBD1. Germline loops: CDR1 SGHRS, CDR2 YFSETQ. V trimming: 4 bases; J trimming: 2 bases; junction bases outside the gene matches: 4. The CDR3 runs to 14 residues.

The chain recombines TRBV7-9 with TRBJ2-1, with 16 bases lining up with TRBD2. This CDR3 has 19 residues. After removal of 5 bases from V and 4 bases from J, the junction contained 11 bases not matched to a gene. CDR1 SEHNR and CDR2 FQNEAQ come from the germline V gene (reference sequence). The CDR3 reads CASSDGGLAGGPGYNEQFF. DNA for the CDR3: TGTGCCAGCAGCGATGGGGGACTAGCGGGAGGGCCCGGATACAATGAGCAGTTCTTC.

The chain recombines TRBV6-4 with TRBJ1-2; D may be TRBD1 (5 bases). CDR1 MRHNA and CDR2 SNTAGT come from the germline V gene. The CDR3 extends over 15 amino acids. Trimming cost V 5 bases and J 8 bases, with 21 bases left between them. The CDR3 coding sequence is TGTGCCAGCAGTCACAGCCTAAGACAGCCCCGGGGCTACACCTTC. It translates to CASSHSLRQPRGYTF.

V usage is TRBV2 and J usage is TRBJ2-5, with D tentatively TRBD1 (5 bases). The germline V gene encodes CDR1 SNHLY and CDR2 FYNNEI. V was pared by 1 base and J by 1 base, with 10 bases between. The CDR3 is 15 amino acids. Here the CDR3 DNA reads TGTGCCAGCAGTGAAGAGTGGACAATCCAAGAGACCCAGTACTTC. Translated: CASSEEWTIQETQYF. Drawing the rest from reference TRBV2 and TRBJ2-5, the complete variable domain is EPEVTQTPSHQVTQMGQEVILRCVPISNHLYFYWYRQILGQKVEFLVSFYNNEISEKSEIFDDQFSVERPDGSNFTLKIRSTKLEDSAMYFCASSEEWTIQETQYFGPGTRLLVL.

V usage is TRBV29-1 and J usage is TRBJ2-7; TRBD1 aligns across 8 bases. The CDR3 length is 15 residues. Germline-derived CDR1 and CDR2 are SQVTM and ANQGSEA. Losses at the gene ends were 1 base for V and 0 bases for J; bases not matched to a gene: 5. The CDR3 DNA reads TGCAGCGTTGAAGCCCCCGGGACAGGCTCCTACGAGCAGTACTTC. Residues: CSVEAPGTGSYEQYF.

To note about this clone: This sample includes further DNA sequences coding for the same CDR3. The chain links TRBV5-4 to TRBJ2-3; a weak D match, TRBD2 (7 bases). From germline, CDR1 is SGHNT and CDR2 YYREEE (reference sequence). The CDR3 extends over 15 amino acids. Trimming cost V 2 bases and J 0 bases, with 10 bases left between them. The CDR3 bases are TGTGCCAGCAGCTTTGGGGGGGCTAGCACAGATACGCAGTATTTT. Its translation: CASSFGGASTDTQYF.

The chain links TRBV4-2 to TRBJ2-7, with 10 bases that match TRBD2. CDR1 is LGHNA, CDR2 YNFKEQ, per germline. The CDR3 is made up of 19 amino acids. Unmatched junction bases numbered 18, after V lost 4 bases and J lost 3 bases. The CDR3 here is CASSRTGGLAGESGYEQYF. As DNA, the CDR3 is TGTGCCAGCAGCCGTACCGGGGGTCTAGCGGGAGAATCCGGCTACGAGCAGTACTTC.

The J gene is TRBJ1-1, the V gene TRBV5-1; D gene uncertain. This CDR3 comprises 15 residues. Trimming removed 5 bases at V and 0 bases at J, with 14 bases between. Germline V CDR1 and CDR2: SGHRS, YFSETQ. The CDR3: CASRPFNRVNTEAFF. DNA for the CDR3: TGCGCCAGCAGACCTTTCAATCGGGTGAACACTGAAGCTTTCTTT.

This rearrangement joins TRBV4-1 to TRBJ2-7; 8 nucleotides align to TRBD1. V shed 1 base, J shed 5 bases, and the junction held 7 bases outside the gene matches. Germline values: CDR1 MGHRA, CDR2 YSYEKL. The CDR3 length is 15 residues. The CDR3 nucleotides are TGCGCCAGCAGCCAAGCAGGGGGCGCGAGGAACGAGCAGTACTTC. As protein: CASSQAGGARNEQYF.

The J gene is TRBJ2-4, the V gene TRBV7-9, with D perhaps TRBD2 (6 bases). Germline assignment: CDR1 SEHNR and CDR2 FQNEAQ (reference sequence). The CDR3 is made up of 16 amino acids. V was trimmed by 3 bases and J by 2 bases, leaving 14 bases between them. The CDR3 DNA is TGTGCCAGCAGCTTCCCGGAGGGCTGGTCCAAAAACATTCAGTACTTC. Translated: CASSFPEGWSKNIQYF.

The CDR3 sequence: CASSLDRDYYEQYF. The CDR3 DNA is TGTGCCAGCAGTCTAGACAGGGATTACTACGAGCAGTACTTC. The rearrangement joins TRBV9 to TRBJ2-7, with 7 bases matching TRBD1. Looked up from germline, CDR1 is SGDLS and CDR2 is YYNGEE. The V segment lost 5 bases and the J segment 3 bases; nucleotides outside the gene matches: 8. The CDR3 sequence is 14 residues long.